The table lists the clone carrying this TCR beta chain with a count of one. No antigen is known for it. This entry is derived from a study of T cell responses to AZD1222 COVID-19 vaccine. Findings of the study overall: AZD1222 recipients seropositive at baseline numbered only five to seven. Among the donors, most were white British and more were female, and clonal diversity was possibly underestimated.

Trimming left V 6 bases short and J 5 bases short, with 10 bases between. CDR3 length: 12 residues. The method was immunoSEQ multiplex PCR; TCRdb's version includes in-frame clones alone and lacks a portion of them. The sample has roughly 110,000 clones, 75% to 95% seen once. The source is an adult who received the AZD1222 COVID-19 vaccine. The sequencing here drew on peripheral blood, taken 28 days after the second AZD1222 dose. The gene calls are TRBV12-3 or TRBV12-4 and TRBJ1-1; D unresolved. CDR3 sequence (DNA): TGTGCCAGCAGCCCCCAAGGAACTGAAGCTTTCTTT. Amino acid sequence: CASSPQGTEAFF.